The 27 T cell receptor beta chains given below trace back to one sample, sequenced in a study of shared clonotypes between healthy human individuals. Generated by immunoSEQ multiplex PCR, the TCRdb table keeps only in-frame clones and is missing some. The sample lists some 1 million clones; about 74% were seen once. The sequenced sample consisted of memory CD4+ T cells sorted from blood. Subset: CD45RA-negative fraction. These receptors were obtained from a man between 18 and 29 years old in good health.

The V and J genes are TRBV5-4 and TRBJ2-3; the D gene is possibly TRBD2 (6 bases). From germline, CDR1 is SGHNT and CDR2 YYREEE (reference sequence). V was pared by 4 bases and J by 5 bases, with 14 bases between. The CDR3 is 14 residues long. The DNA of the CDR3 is TGTGCCAGCAGCCTGGACTACTTAGGAGATACGCAGTATTTT. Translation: CASSLDYLGDTQYF.

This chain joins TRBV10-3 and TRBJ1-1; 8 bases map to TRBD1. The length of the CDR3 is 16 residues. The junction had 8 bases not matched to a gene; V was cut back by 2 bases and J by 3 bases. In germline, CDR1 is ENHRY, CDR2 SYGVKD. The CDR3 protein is CAISELPGQVDTEAFF. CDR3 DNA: TGTGCCATCAGTGAGCTACCGGGACAGGTGGACACTGAAGCTTTCTTT.

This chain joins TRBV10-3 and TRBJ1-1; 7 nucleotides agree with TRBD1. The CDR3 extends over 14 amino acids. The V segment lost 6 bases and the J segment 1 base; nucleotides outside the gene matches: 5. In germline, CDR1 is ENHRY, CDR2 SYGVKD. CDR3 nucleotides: TGTGCCATCAGGTCAGGGGGGACGAACACTGAAGCTTTCTTT. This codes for CAIRSGGTNTEAFF.

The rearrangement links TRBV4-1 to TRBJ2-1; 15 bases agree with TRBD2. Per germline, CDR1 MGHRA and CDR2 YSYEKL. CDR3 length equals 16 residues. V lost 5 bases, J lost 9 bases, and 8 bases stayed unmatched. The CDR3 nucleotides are TGCGCCAGCAGCTTCGGGACTAGCGGGGGGCTGAGTGAGCAGTTCTTC. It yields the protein CASSFGTSGGLSEQFF.

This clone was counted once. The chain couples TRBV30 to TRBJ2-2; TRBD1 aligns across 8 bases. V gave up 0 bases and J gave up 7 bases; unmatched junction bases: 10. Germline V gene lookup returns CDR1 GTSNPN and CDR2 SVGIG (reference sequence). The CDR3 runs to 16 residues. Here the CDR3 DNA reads TGTGCCTGGAGTGTGGCGAGACAGGGGATGGGCGGGGAGCTGTTTTTT. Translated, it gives CAWSVARQGMGGELFF.

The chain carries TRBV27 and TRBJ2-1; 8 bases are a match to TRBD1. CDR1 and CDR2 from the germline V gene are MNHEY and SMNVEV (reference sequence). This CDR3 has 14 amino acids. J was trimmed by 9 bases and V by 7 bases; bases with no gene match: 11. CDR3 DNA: TGTGCCAGCAAACTCAGGGGGCAAGGAGGTGAGCAGTTCTTC. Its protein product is CASKLRGQGGEQFF.

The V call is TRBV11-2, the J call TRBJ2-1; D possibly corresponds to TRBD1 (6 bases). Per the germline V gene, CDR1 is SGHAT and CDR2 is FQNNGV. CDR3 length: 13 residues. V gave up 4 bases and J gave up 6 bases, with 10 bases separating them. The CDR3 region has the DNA TGTGCCAGCAGCTACGACAGGTTCAATGAGCAGTTCTTC. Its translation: CASSYDRFNEQFF.

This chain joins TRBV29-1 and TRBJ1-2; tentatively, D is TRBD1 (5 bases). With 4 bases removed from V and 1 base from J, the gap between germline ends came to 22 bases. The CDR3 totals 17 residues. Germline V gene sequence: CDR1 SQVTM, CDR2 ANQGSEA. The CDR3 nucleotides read TGCAGCGTTGCAGGACCTTCCCGAGGGGCCAGTAACTATGGCTACACCTTC. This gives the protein CSVAGPSRGASNYGYTF.

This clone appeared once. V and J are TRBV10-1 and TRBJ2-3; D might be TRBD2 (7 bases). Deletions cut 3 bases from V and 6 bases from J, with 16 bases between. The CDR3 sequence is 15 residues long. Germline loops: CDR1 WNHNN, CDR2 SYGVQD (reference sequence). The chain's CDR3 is CASSEPGGGRDTQYF. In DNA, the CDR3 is TGCGCCAGCAGTGAACCGGGGGGCGGTCGGGATACGCAGTATTTT.

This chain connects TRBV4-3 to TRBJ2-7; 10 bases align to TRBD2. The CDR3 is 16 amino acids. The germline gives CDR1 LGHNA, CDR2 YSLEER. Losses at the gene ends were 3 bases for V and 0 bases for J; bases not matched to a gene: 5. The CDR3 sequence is CASSQGSGRGSYEQYF. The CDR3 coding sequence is TGCGCCAGCAGCCAGGGGAGCGGGAGGGGCTCCTACGAGCAGTACTTC.

CDR3 region: CASSIATGGNTEAFF. In DNA, the CDR3 is TGTGCCAGTAGTATAGCTACCGGGGGCAACACTGAAGCTTTCTTT. The chain uses TRBV19 and TRBJ1-1, with D possibly TRBD1 on 6 matching bases. CDR1 is LNHDA, CDR2 SQIVND, per germline (reference sequence). CDR3 length: 15 residues. The ends were cut back, 1 base at V and 2 bases at J, with 11 bases in the middle.

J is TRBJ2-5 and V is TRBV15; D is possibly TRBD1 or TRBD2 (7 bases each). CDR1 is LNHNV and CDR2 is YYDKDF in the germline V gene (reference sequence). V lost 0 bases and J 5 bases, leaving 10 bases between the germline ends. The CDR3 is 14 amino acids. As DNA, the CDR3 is TGTGCCACCAGCAGAGACCAGGGGGGGGAGACCCAGTACTTC. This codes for CATSRDQGGETQYF.

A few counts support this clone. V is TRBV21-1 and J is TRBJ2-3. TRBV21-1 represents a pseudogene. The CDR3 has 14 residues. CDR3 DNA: TGTGCCAGCAGCCCTTCGGGCCTCACAGATACGCAGTATTTT. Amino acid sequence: CASSPSGLTDTQYF.

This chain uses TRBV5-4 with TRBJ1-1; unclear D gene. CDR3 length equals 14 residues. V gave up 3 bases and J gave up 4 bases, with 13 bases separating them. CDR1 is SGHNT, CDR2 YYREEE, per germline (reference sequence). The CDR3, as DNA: TGTGCCAGCAGCTCCCCTCCAGGAGGCACTGAAGCTTTCTTT. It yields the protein CASSSPPGGTEAFF.

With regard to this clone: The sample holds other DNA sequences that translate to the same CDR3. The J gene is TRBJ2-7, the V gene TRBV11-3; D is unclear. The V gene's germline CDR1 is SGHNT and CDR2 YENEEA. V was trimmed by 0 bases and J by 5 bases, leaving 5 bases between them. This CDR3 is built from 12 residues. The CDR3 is CASSLDGDEQYF. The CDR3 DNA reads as TGTGCCAGCAGCTTAGATGGTGACGAGCAGTACTTC. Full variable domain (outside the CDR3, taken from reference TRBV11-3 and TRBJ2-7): EAGVVQSPRYKIIEKKQPVAFWCNPISGHNTLYWYLQNLGQGPELLIRYENEEAVDDSQLPKDRFSAERLKGVDSTLKIQPAELGDSAVYLCASSLDGDEQYFGPGTRLTVT.

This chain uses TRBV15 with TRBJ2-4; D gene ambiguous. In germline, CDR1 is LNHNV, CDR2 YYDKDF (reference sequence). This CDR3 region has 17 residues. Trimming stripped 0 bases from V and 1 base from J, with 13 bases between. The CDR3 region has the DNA TGTGCCACCAGCAGAGAGGGCGGATTGGGCGCCAAAAACATTCAGTACTTC. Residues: CATSREGGLGAKNIQYF.

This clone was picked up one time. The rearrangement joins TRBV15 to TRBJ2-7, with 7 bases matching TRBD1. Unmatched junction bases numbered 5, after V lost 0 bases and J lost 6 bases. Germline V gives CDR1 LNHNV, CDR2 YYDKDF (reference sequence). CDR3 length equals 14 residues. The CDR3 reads CATSRDPTGVEQYF. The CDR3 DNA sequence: TGTGCCACCAGCAGAGACCCAACAGGGGTCGAGCAGTACTTC.

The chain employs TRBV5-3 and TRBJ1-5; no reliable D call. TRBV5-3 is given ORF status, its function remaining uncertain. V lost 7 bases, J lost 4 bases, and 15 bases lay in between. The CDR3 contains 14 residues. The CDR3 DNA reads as TGTGCCAGAGGTTTCCCGCAGATAAATCAGCCCCAGCATTTT. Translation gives CARGFPQINQPQHF.

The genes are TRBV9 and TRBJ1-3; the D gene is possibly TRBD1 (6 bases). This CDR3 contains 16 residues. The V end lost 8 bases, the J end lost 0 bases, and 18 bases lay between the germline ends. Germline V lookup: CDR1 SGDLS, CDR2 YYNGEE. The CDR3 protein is CASTPWGASSGNTIYF. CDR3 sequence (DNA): TGTGCCAGTACCCCATGGGGGGCGAGCTCTGGAAACACCATATATTTT.

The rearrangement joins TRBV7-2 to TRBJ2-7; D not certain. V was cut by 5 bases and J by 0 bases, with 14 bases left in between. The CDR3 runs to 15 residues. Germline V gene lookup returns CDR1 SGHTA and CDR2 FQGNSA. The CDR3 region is CASSHTRAYSYEQYF. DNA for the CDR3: TGTGCCAGCAGCCACACCAGAGCATACTCCTACGAGCAGTACTTC.

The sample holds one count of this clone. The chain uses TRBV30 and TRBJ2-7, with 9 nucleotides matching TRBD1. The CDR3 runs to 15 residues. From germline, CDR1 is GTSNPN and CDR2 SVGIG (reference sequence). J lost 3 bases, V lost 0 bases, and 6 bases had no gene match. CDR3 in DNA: TGTGCCTGGAGTGTCCCTGGACAGGGGATCTACGAGCAGTACTTC. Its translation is CAWSVPGQGIYEQYF.

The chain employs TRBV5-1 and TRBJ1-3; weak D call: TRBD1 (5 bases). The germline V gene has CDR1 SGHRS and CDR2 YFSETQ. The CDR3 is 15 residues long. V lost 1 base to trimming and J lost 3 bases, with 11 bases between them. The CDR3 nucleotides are TGCGCCAGCAGCTTGAACGGGGGAAATGGAAACACCATATATTTT. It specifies CASSLNGGNGNTIYF.

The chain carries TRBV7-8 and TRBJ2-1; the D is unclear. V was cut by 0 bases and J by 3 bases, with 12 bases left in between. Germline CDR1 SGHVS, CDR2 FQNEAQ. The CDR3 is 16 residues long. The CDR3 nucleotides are TGTGCCAGCAGCTTAGCGGGTACCACCATCTACAATGAGCAGTTCTTC. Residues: CASSLAGTTIYNEQFF. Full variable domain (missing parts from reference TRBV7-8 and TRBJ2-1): GAGVSQSPRYKVAKRGQDVALRCDPISGHVSLFWYQQALGQGPEFLTYFQNEAQLDKSGLPSDRFFAERPEGSVSTLKIQRTQQEDSAVYLCASSLAGTTIYNEQFFGPGTRLTVL.

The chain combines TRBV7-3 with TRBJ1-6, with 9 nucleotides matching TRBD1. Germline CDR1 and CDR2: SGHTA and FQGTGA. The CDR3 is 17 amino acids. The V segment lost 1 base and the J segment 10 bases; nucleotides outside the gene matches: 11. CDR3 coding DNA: TGTGCCAGCAGCTTAAACCCCCAGGGACAGGGAAGCTCACCCCTCCACTTT. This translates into CASSLNPQGQGSSPLHF.

The CDR3 nucleotides are TGTGCCAGCAGCTTATTTAACCGCGATGAGCAGTACTTC. Amino acid sequence: CASSLFNRDEQYF. The chain is built from TRBV7-2 and TRBJ2-7; D unresolved. Germline CDR1 is SGHTA and CDR2 is FQGNSA. Trimming shortened V by 2 bases and J by 7 bases, and 12 bases separated the two germline ends. The CDR3 runs to 13 residues.

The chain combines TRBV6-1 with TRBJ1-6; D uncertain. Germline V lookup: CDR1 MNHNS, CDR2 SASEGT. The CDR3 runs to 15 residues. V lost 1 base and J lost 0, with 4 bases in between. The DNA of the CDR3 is TGTGCCAGCAGTGAAGGAGGCTCCTATAATTCACCCCTCCACTTT. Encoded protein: CASSEGGSYNSPLHF.

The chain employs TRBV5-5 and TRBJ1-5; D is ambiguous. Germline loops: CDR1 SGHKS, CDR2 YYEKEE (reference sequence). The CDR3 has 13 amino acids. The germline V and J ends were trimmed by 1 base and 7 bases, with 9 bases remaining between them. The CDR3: CASSLILGQPQHF. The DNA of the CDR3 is TGTGCCAGCAGCTTGATTCTAGGGCAGCCCCAGCATTTT.